This entry lists 16 T cell receptor beta chains sequenced from one sample in a study of human T cells and chemical hapten exposure. Each CDR3 protein is one row after TCRdb ran MiXCR on the RACE reads. The sample has hundreds of thousands of distinct CDR3 sequences; about 6% are singletons. The time point is: patch test 2, 6 weeks after DPC sensitization. This sample's treatment: therapeutic diphenylcyclopropenone sensitization with weekly scalp DPC. Here the sequenced sample was whole blood, taken in connection with sensitization to the hapten diphenylcyclopropenone (DPC). The origin of the receptors is a woman aged 18-30 years with alopecia areata. Some clones in this sample may be carry-over from other donors' samples.

This clonotype turned up a few times. The chain carries TRBV9 and TRBJ2-7, with D possibly matching TRBD1 (5 bases). Trimming cost V 3 bases and J 3 bases, with 7 bases left between them. Germline V gene data show CDR1 as SGDLS and CDR2 as YYNGEE. CDR3 length: 12 amino acids. CDR3 sequence reads: CASSGTGYEQYF. In DNA form, the CDR3 reads TGTGCCAGCAGCGGCACAGGCTACGAGCAGTACTTC.

This clonotype showed up many times. The chain carries TRBV6-6 and TRBJ1-1, with TRBD1 as a possible D gene (5 bases). The germline V and J ends were trimmed by 0 bases and 8 bases, with 13 bases remaining between them. Germline lookup yields CDR1 MNHNY and CDR2 SVGAGI (reference sequence). The CDR3 loop spans 14 amino acids. CDR3 DNA sequence: TGTGCCAGCAGTTACTCTACCTGGGACGGGGAAGCTTTCTTT. Translating gives CASSYSTWDGEAFF.

There are many counts of this clonotype. The genes are TRBV6-1 and TRBJ1-1; 10 bases map to TRBD1. The CDR3 covers 14 residues. V lost 4 bases to trimming and J lost 7 bases; unmatched junction nucleotides: 6. Germline assignment: CDR1 MNHNS and CDR2 SASEGT. The CDR3 loop is CASSALTGGSEAFF. In nucleotides, the CDR3 is TGTGCCAGCAGTGCGTTGACAGGGGGCAGTGAAGCTTTCTTT.

This clonotype was observed a few times. This chain links TRBV29-1 with TRBJ2-7; D might be TRBD1 (5 bases). CDR3 length: 11 amino acids. V lost 4 bases and J lost 3, with 7 bases in between. Germline CDR1 is SQVTM and CDR2 is ANQGSEA. This chain's CDR3 is CSVVRDYEQYF. The CDR3 nucleotides read TGCAGCGTTGTCAGGGACTACGAGCAGTACTTC.

This clonotype came up many times. The V and J genes are TRBV4-3 and TRBJ2-3; D gene uncertain. CDR1 and CDR2 from the germline V gene are LGHNA and YSLEER. CDR3 length equals 18 residues. V was trimmed by 0 bases and J by 0 bases, leaving 16 bases between them. The CDR3 DNA reads TGCGCCAGCAGCCAAGATCGGGCCGCCTCTTACAGCACAGATACGCAGTATTTT. Encoded protein: CASSQDRAASYSTDTQYF.

At least ten counts were recorded for this clonotype. V and J are TRBV6-5 and TRBJ1-3; unclear D gene. The germline gives CDR1 MNHEY, CDR2 SVGAGI. With 4 bases removed from V and 0 bases from J, the gap between germline ends came to 10 bases. There are 15 residues in the CDR3. The CDR3 bases are TGTGCCAGCAGTTCTGGAGGGAACTCTGGAAACACCATATATTTT. This gives the protein CASSSGGNSGNTIYF.

This chain joins TRBV7-2 and TRBJ1-2; 7 bases agree with TRBD1. Germline V gene sequence: CDR1 SGHTA, CDR2 FQGNSA. The V gene end was trimmed by 1 base and the J gene end by 3 bases; junction bases not matched to a gene: 5. The CDR3 extends over 15 amino acids. Written as DNA, the CDR3 is TGTGCCAGCAGCTTAGGGGCAGGGGGTTACTATGGCTACACCTTC. Protein product: CASSLGAGGYYGYTF.

In its sample, this clonotype was seen many times. The genes are TRBV6-5 and TRBJ1-5; possibly TRBD1 for D (6 bases). Deletions cut 6 bases from V and 7 bases from J, with 13 bases between. Germline V gene sequence: CDR1 MNHEY, CDR2 SVGAGI. The CDR3 length is 13 residues. In DNA, the CDR3 is TGTGCCAGCAGCCCTATGGACAGCCAGCCCCAGCATTTT. Encoded protein: CASSPMDSQPQHF.

This clonotype was seen at least ten times. V gene TRBV12-3 or TRBV12-4 combines with J gene TRBJ2-5; D unresolved. This CDR3 spans 13 amino acids. The V end was cut by 2 bases, the J end by 3 bases, with 7 bases between. The CDR3 coding sequence is TGTGCCAGCAGTTTAAACGCCAAAGAGACCCAGTACTTC. Translating gives CASSLNAKETQYF.

The J gene is TRBJ2-1, the V gene TRBV24-1, with TRBD1 identical over 8 bases. CDR1 is KGHDR, CDR2 SFDVKD, per germline. The V and J ends lost 1 base and 5 bases, in that order; junction bases with no gene match: 6. The CDR3 totals 16 residues. CDR3 sequence: CATSDFVGDRNNEQFF. CDR3 in DNA: TGTGCCACCAGTGATTTCGTGGGGGACAGGAACAATGAGCAGTTCTTC.

This clonotype was recorded a few times. The chain joins TRBV9 to TRBJ2-3; D gene unclear. The germline V and J ends were trimmed by 0 bases and 8 bases, with 19 bases remaining between them. The germline V gene has CDR1 SGDLS and CDR2 YYNGEE. The CDR3 has 16 residues. CDR3 sequence: CASSVASREALGTQYF. CDR3 bases: TGTGCCAGCAGCGTAGCTAGTAGGGAAGCACTGGGTACGCAGTATTTT.

There are many counts of this clonotype. The chain recombines TRBV28 with TRBJ2-1; 8 nucleotides align to TRBD2. The CDR3 consists of 13 residues. V gave up 7 bases and J gave up 5 bases; unmatched junction bases: 4. Germline V lookup: CDR1 MDHEN, CDR2 SYDVKM. The CDR3 DNA is TGTGCCAGCAACGGGGGGGCGCACAATGAGCAGTTCTTC. The encoded protein is CASNGGAHNEQFF.

This clonotype was counted between two and nine times. The rearrangement uses TRBV4-3 and TRBJ2-7, with 11 bases that match TRBD1. The CDR3 has 15 amino acids. With V trimmed by 4 bases and J by 2 bases, 4 bases remained unmatched. Germline CDR1 is LGHNA and CDR2 is YSLEER. DNA for the CDR3: TGCGCCAGCAGCCCGGGGACAGGGGGGACCTACGAGCAGTACTTC. Translated: CASSPGTGGTYEQYF.

The sample holds many counts of this clonotype. This chain connects TRBV3-1 to TRBJ2-3; no firm D call. The CDR3 is 11 amino acids. Germline values: CDR1 LGHDT, CDR2 YNNKEL (reference sequence). Trimming removed 0 bases from V and 5 bases from J, with 0 bases in between. The CDR3 sequence is CASSQEDTQYF. In DNA form, the CDR3 reads TGTGCCAGCAGCCAAGAAGATACGCAGTATTTT.

This clonotype was seen many times. This rearrangement joins TRBV6-5 to TRBJ1-5, with D unclear. Germline-derived CDR1 and CDR2 are MNHEY and SVGAGI. This CDR3 has 12 amino acids. V was shortened by 7 bases and J by 2 bases, with 6 bases between the two germline ends. The CDR3 region has the DNA TGTGCCAGCAAGGAGGGCAATCAGCCCCAGCATTTT. Protein: CASKEGNQPQHF.

This clonotype has a count of ten or more. This chain uses TRBV20-1 with TRBJ1-1; D is undetermined. In germline, CDR1 is DFQATT, CDR2 SNEGSKA (reference sequence). CDR3 size: 11 residues. V was shortened by 4 bases and J by 6 bases, with 9 bases between the two germline ends. CDR3 nucleotides: TGCAGTGCTACCGGGGAAGCTGAAGCTTTCTTT. Its protein is CSATGEAEAFF.